This TCR beta chain is drawn from a study of cytomegalovirus exposure and HLA in healthy donors. Across the whole study: Earlier results showed approximately 110 million unique TCR beta sequences derived from approximately 180 million T cells.

Study conclusions and caveats: The authors listed 150 to 200 TCR beta chains as cytomegalovirus-associated.

The donors (healthy individuals) were bone marrow donors. The CDR3 is made up of 18 amino acids. The PCR had 60 Vbeta and 13 Jbeta primers. TCRdb keeps only in-frame clones here, not all; method: immunoSEQ multiplex PCR. The data contain 130,000 to 150,000 clones, approximately 79% of them singletons. A remark on this clone: The antigen is undetermined.

The chain recombines TRBV21-1 with TRBJ1-5; the table assigns TRBD1, which was not confirmed against the DNA. TRBV21-1 is a known pseudogene. Sequencing was carried out using PBMCs. The receptor was derived from a woman aged 40 to 50 in good health and CMV-seropositive. CDR3 amino acids: CASSKKGTSTGDNQPQHF. The CDR3 DNA reads as TGTGCCAGCAGCAAAAAGGGAACTTCGACAGGTGACAATCAGCCCCAGCATTTT.